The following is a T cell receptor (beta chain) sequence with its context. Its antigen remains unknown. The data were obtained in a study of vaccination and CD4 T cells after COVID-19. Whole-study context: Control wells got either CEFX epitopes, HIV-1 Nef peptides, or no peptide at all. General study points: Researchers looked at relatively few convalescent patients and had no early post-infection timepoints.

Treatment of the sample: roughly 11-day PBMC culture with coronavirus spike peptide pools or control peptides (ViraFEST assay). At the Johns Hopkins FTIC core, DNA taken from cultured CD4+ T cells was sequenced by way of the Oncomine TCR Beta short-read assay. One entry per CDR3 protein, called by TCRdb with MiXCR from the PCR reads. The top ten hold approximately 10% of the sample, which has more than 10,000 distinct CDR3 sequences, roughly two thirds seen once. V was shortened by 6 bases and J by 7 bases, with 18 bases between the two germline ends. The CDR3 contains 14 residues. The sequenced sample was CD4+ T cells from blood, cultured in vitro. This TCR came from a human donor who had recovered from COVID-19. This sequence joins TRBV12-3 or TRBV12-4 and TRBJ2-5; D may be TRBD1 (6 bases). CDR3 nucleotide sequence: TGTGCCAGCAGCATAGGGGCGGCCAGGGGGACCCAGTACTTC. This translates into CASSIGAARGTQYF.